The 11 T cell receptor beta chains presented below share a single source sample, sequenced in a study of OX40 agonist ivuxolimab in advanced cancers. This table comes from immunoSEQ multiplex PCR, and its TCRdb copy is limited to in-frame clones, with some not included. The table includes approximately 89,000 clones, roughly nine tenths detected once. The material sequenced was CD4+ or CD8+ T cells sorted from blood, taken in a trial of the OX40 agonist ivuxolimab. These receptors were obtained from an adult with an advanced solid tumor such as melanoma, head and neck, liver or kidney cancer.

The CDR3 region is CASRLWTQYF. The DNA of the CDR3 is TGTGCAAGTCGCTTATGGACCCAGTACTTC. The chain couples TRBV12-2 to TRBJ2-5. TRBV12-2 is a known pseudogene. The CDR3 has 10 amino acids.

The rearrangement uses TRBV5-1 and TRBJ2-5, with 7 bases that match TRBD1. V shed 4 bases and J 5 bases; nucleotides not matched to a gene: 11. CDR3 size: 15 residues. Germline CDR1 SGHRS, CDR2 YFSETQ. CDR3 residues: CASSPNTGDEETQYF. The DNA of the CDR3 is TGCGCCAGCAGCCCCAATACAGGGGATGAGGAGACCCAGTACTTC.

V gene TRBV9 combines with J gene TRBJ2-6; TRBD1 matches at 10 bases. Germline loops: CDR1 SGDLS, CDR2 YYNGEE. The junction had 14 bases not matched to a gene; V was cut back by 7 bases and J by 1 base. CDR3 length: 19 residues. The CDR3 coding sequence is TGTGCCAGCCAGAGAGGAGGGGACAGGGGAGGGTCTGGGGCCAACGTCCTGACTTTC. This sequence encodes CASQRGGDRGGSGANVLTF.

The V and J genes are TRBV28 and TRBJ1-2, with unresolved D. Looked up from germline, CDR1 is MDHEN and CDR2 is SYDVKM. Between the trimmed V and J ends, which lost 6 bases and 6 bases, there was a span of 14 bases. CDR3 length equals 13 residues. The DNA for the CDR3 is TGTGCCAGCAGGGGCTCCCACCCGGATGGCTACACCTTC. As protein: CASRGSHPDGYTF.

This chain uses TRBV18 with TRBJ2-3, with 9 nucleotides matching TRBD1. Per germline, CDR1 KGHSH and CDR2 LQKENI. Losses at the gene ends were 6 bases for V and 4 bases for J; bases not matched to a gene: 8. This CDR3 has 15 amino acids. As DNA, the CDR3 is TGTGCCAGCTCCCCAACAGGGGGCGGGTCAGATACGCAGTATTTT. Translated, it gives CASSPTGGGSDTQYF.

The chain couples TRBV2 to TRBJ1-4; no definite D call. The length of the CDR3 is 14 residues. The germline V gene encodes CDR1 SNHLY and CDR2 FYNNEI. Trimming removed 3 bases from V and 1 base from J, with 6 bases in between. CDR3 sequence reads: CASSETRTNEKLFF. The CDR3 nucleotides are TGTGCCAGCAGTGAGACCCGAACTAATGAAAAACTGTTTTTT.

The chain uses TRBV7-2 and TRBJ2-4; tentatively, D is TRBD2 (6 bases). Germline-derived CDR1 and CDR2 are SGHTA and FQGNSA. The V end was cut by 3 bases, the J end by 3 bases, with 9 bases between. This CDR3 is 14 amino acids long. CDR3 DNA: TGTGCCAGCAGCTTGGACTACGGCAAAAACATTCAGTACTTC. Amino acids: CASSLDYGKNIQYF.

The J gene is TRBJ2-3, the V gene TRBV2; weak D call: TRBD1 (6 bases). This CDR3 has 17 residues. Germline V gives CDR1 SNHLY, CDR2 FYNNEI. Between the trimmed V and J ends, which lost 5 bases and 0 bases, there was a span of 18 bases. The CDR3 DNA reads TGTGCCAGCAGTAATTTGGACAGTGCATCTAGCACAGATACGCAGTATTTT. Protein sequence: CASSNLDSASSTDTQYF.

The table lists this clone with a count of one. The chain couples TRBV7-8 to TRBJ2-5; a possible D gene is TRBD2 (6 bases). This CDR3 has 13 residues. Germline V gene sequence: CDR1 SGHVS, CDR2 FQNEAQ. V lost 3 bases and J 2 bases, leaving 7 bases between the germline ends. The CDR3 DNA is TGTGCCAGCAGCTTGGGACTGCAAGAGACCCAGTACTTC. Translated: CASSLGLQETQYF.

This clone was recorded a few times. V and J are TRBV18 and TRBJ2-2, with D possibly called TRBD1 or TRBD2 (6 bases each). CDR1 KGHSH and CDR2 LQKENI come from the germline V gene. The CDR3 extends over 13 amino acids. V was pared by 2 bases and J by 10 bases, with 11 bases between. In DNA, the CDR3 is TGTGCCAGCTCACCAAGGCGGGGACAGGAGCTGTTTTTT. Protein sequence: CASSPRRGQELFF.

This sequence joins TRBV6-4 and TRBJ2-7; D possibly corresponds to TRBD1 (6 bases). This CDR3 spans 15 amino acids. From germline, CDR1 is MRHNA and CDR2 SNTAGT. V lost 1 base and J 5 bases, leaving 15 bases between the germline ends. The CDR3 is CASSDYIRGHDEQYF. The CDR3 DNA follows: TGTGCCAGCAGTGACTATATAAGGGGACACGACGAGCAGTACTTC.